This T cell receptor (beta chain) was sequenced in a study of CD8 T cells in Susac syndrome. This CDR3 region has 14 residues. Germline V lookup: CDR1 LGHDT, CDR2 YNNKEL (reference sequence). V was shortened by 0 bases and J by 7 bases, with 12 bases between the two germline ends. Peripheral blood CD8+ and CD4+ T cells were profiled by TCR beta sequencing. Controls matched for sex and age were healthy donors. Negative isolation was used for CD8+ and CD4+ T cells and FACS enrichment for TEMRA cells. Reverse transcription of about 0.5 to 1 ug RNA was carried out with random hexamers. With immunoSEQ multiplex PCR, TCR beta CDR3 was amplified across 54 Vbeta and 13 Jbeta. TCRdb re-called the immunoSEQ multiplex PCR reads through MiXCR, storing one row per CDR3 protein. The data hold under 200,000 distinct CDR3 sequences, with around 95% observed a single time.

The receptor was isolated from a human donor in good health. Input material: CD4+ T cells from PBMCs. The gene calls are TRBV3-1 and TRBJ1-1, with a possible D match to TRBD1 (6 bases). The CDR3 spells CASSQDGARGEAFF. The CDR3 DNA reads as TGTGCCAGCAGCCAAGATGGCGCCAGGGGTGAAGCTTTCTTT.